A single count supports the clone carrying this T cell receptor (beta chain). The data are from a study of OX40 agonist ivuxolimab in advanced cancers. Assay: immunoSEQ multiplex PCR; the TCRdb copy retains only in-frame clones and omits some. The top ten hold approximately 4% of the sample, which has some 91,000 clones, 70% to 90% seen once. Sample: CD4+ or CD8+ T cells sorted from blood, taken in a trial of the OX40 agonist ivuxolimab. The clonotype comes from an adult with an advanced solid tumor such as melanoma, head and neck, liver or kidney cancer.

DNA of the CDR3: TGTGCCAGCAGCCGAGGGGGCCAGCCCCAGCATTTT. Its translation: CASSRGGQPQHF. J is TRBJ1-5 and V is TRBV6-5; 7 positions match TRBD1. The CDR3 is made up of 12 amino acids. The germline CDR1 and CDR2 sequences are MNHEY and SVGAGI. The trim removed 6 bases at V and 7 bases at J, leaving 3 bases unmatched.